The 16 T cell receptor beta chains listed next were all sequenced from one sample in a study of early T cells in non-severe SARS-CoV-2 infection. TCRdb called the 5' RACE reads again in MiXCR, with one record for every CDR3 protein. Of approximately 35,000 distinct CDR3 sequences in the sample, around 7% were seen once. Sequencing was done on a sample of whole blood. Source of these receptors: an adult who was a healthcare worker with PCR-confirmed SARS-CoV-2 infection or an uninfected control (not recorded which).

At least ten counts were recorded for this clonotype. The gene calls are TRBV6-5 and TRBJ2-4, with 8 bases fitting TRBD2. The CDR3 sequence is 16 residues long. The V and J ends lost 3 bases and 7 bases, in that order; junction bases with no gene match: 11. Per the germline V gene, CDR1 is MNHEY and CDR2 is SVGAGI. The CDR3 is CASSYGAGGSGNIQYF. The CDR3 DNA sequence: TGTGCCAGCAGTTATGGGGCGGGAGGATCGGGGAACATTCAGTACTTC.

This clonotype was seen a few times. V is TRBV6-5 and J is TRBJ2-7; TRBD1 matches 7 bases. The CDR3 spans 15 residues. Germline CDR1 reads MNHEY; CDR2 reads SVGAGI. V lost 2 bases to trimming and J lost 3 bases; unmatched junction nucleotides: 7. The CDR3 loop reads CASSYAGTEFYEQYF. Written as DNA, the CDR3 is TGTGCCAGCAGTTACGCCGGGACAGAGTTCTACGAGCAGTACTTC.

In its sample, this clonotype was seen a few times. The chain combines TRBV19 with TRBJ2-7; D may match TRBD1 or TRBD2 (5 bases each). This CDR3 has 14 residues. V gave up 5 bases and J gave up 0 bases, with 11 bases separating them. Germline assignment: CDR1 LNHDA and CDR2 SQIVND (reference sequence). Here the CDR3 DNA reads TGTGCCAGTAGTGCCGGGACGGCCTCCTACGAGCAGTACTTC. It yields the protein CASSAGTASYEQYF.

The DNA for the CDR3 is TGCGCCACCACAGGAAATCCTTTAGATGGCTACACCTTC. Protein: CATTGNPLDGYTF. The V gene is TRBV5-1, the J gene TRBJ1-2; D might be TRBD1 (5 bases). CDR1 and CDR2 (germline): SGHRS, YFSETQ. Trimming pared 9 bases from V and 6 bases from J, leaving 18 bases between. This CDR3 is 13 amino acids long.

This clonotype was found many times. The chain recombines TRBV10-1 with TRBJ2-1; TRBD2 matches at 9 bases. V dropped 0 bases and J dropped 5; count of bases not matched to a gene: 2. The CDR3 consists of 15 residues. CDR1 is WNHNN, CDR2 SYGVQD, per germline (reference sequence). This chain's CDR3 is CASSESLAGNNEQFF. The DNA for the CDR3 is TGCGCCAGCAGTGAGTCGCTAGCGGGAAACAATGAGCAGTTCTTC.

This clonotype was recorded at least ten times. The rearrangement links TRBV7-9 to TRBJ2-2; D not certain. The V end was cut by 6 bases, the J end by 7 bases, with 12 bases between. CDR1 is SEHNR, CDR2 FQNEAQ, per germline (reference sequence). The CDR3 has 13 residues. The CDR3 is CASSPISYGELFF. The CDR3, as DNA: TGTGCCAGCAGTCCCATATCGTACGGGGAGCTGTTTTTT.

This clonotype was picked up a small number of times. The chain recombines TRBV6-4 with TRBJ2-1, with D perhaps TRBD2 (5 bases). Germline V gives CDR1 MRHNA, CDR2 SNTAGT. Trimming took 6 bases from V and 4 from J, leaving 16 bases between them. The CDR3 consists of 15 residues. CDR3 protein: CASSPQRAGYNEQFF. The CDR3 DNA follows: TGTGCCAGCAGCCCGCAGAGGGCCGGGTACAATGAGCAGTTCTTC.

This clonotype appeared many times. The chain employs TRBV12-3 or TRBV12-4 and TRBJ2-1; 10 positions agree with TRBD2. The trim removed 1 base at V and 11 bases at J, leaving 8 bases unmatched. The CDR3 consists of 15 residues. CDR3: CASSLGTSGGPQQFF. The CDR3, as DNA: TGTGCCAGCAGTTTAGGGACTAGCGGAGGCCCCCAGCAGTTCTTC.

In this sample, this clonotype turned up many times. This chain joins TRBV3-1 and TRBJ2-1, with D hard to call. Germline V gene data show CDR1 as LGHDT and CDR2 as YNNKEL (reference sequence). V lost 0 bases and J lost 2, with 5 bases in between. This CDR3 is 14 amino acids long. CDR3 nucleotides: TGTGCCAGCAGCCAAGATGTAGCCTACAATGAGCAGTTCTTC. It encodes CASSQDVAYNEQFF.

This clonotype showed up many times. This chain joins TRBV12-3 or TRBV12-4 and TRBJ2-5; the D gene is possibly TRBD1 (5 bases). CDR3 length equals 14 residues. V was cut by 3 bases and J by 3 bases, with 11 bases left in between. The CDR3 DNA follows: TGTGCCAGCAGTTTGGTCCCCAGGGAAGAGACCCAGTACTTC. This translates into CASSLVPREETQYF.

This clonotype showed up many times. The rearrangement links TRBV24-1 to TRBJ2-3; the match to TRBD1 covers 7 bases. This CDR3 comprises 14 residues. Germline trimming cut 6 bases from V and 2 bases from J; bases unmatched to any gene: 4. The V gene's germline CDR1 is KGHDR and CDR2 SFDVKD. CDR3 residues: CATSPGGYTDTQYF. For the CDR3, the DNA is TGTGCCACCAGTCCAGGGGGATACACAGATACGCAGTATTTT.

V and J are TRBV24-1 and TRBJ2-7; 7 nucleotides agree with TRBD2. The germline V gene encodes CDR1 KGHDR and CDR2 SFDVKD. The CDR3 extends over 13 amino acids. J gave up 4 bases and V 12 bases, and 11 bases lay outside the gene matches. The CDR3: CASSGGSSYEQYF. CDR3 DNA sequence: TGTGCCTCCTCCGGCGGGAGTAGTTACGAGCAGTACTTC.

This clonotype was counted between two and nine times. CDR3 nucleotide sequence: TGTGCCAGCAACACAGGGGGCTTGAGCAATCAGCCCCAGCATTTT. Translating gives CASNTGGLSNQPQHF. The chain recombines TRBV6-1 with TRBJ1-5; 9 bases are a match to TRBD1. The V segment lost 7 bases and the J segment 1 base; nucleotides outside the gene matches: 5. The CDR3 totals 15 residues. Germline loops: CDR1 MNHNS, CDR2 SASEGT.

The rearrangement joins TRBV29-1 to TRBJ2-5; 9 nucleotides agree with TRBD1. CDR3 size: 12 residues. CDR1 and CDR2 from the germline V gene are SQVTM and ANQGSEA. V was clipped by 5 bases and J by 4 bases; unmatched bases: 2. The CDR3, as DNA: TGCAGCGTTATGACAGGGGGAGAGACCCAGTACTTC. Its translation is CSVMTGGETQYF.

This clonotype was seen more than once but under ten times. The rearrangement joins TRBV12-3 or TRBV12-4 to TRBJ2-5; a weak D match, TRBD2 (5 bases). CDR3 size: 15 residues. Trimming took 6 bases from V and 4 from J, leaving 18 bases between them. The CDR3 protein is CASSRELPSLETQYF. The CDR3 region has the DNA TGTGCCAGCAGCCGGGAACTACCGAGTTTAGAGACCCAGTACTTC.

This clonotype was seen many times. The V and J genes are TRBV6-1 and TRBJ2-7; D remains unclear. Between the trimmed V and J ends, which lost 6 bases and 0 bases, there was a span of 15 bases. Germline loops: CDR1 MNHNS, CDR2 SASEGT. The CDR3 covers 15 residues. This CDR3 reads CASREFGGSSYEQYF. CDR3 bases: TGTGCCAGCAGGGAGTTCGGCGGCTCCTCCTACGAGCAGTACTTC.